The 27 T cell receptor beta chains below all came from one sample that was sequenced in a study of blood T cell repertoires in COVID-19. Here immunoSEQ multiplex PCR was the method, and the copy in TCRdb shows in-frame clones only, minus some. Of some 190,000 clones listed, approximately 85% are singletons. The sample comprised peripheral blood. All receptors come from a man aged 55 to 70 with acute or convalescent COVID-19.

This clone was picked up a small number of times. The CDR3 sequence: CASSQGLGSGSYEQYF. The CDR3 bases are TGTGCCAGCAGCCAAGGCCTCGGGAGCGGATCCTACGAGCAGTACTTC. V and J are TRBV14 and TRBJ2-7; perhaps TRBD2 as D (6 bases). Germline V CDR1 and CDR2: SGHDN, FVKESK. V was shortened by 1 base and J by 1 base, with 14 bases between the two germline ends. This CDR3 contains 16 residues.

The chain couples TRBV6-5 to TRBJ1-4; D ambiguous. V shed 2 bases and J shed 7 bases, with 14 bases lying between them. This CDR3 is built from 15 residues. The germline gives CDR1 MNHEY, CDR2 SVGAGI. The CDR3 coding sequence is TGTGCCAGCAGTTACGATCCCACCGGTCGTGAAAAACTGTTTTTT. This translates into CASSYDPTGREKLFF.

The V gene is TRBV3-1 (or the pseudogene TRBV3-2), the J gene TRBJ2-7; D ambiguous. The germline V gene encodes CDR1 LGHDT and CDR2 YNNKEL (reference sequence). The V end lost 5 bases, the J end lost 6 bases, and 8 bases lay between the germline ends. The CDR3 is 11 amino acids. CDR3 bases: TGTGCCAGCAGCGCCCTAGGCGAGCAGTACTTC. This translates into CASSALGEQYF.

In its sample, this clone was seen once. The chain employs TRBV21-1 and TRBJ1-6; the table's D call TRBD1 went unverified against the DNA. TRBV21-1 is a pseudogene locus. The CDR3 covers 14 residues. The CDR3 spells CASSNRGLNSPLHF. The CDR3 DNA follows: TGTGCCAGCAGCAACAGGGGTTTGAATTCACCCCTCCACTTT.

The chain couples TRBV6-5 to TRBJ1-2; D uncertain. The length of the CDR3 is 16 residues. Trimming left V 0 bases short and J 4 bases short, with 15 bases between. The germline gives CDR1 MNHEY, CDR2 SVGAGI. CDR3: CASSYSIGSGRYGYTF. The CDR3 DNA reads TGTGCCAGCAGTTACTCGATTGGGTCAGGCCGCTATGGCTACACCTTC.

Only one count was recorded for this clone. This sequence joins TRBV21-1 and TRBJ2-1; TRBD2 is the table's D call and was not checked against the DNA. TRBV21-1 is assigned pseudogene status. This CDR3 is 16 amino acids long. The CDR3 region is CASSPPGTSGSNEQFF. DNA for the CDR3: TGTGCCAGCAGCCCCCCCGGGACTAGCGGGAGTAATGAGCAGTTCTTC.

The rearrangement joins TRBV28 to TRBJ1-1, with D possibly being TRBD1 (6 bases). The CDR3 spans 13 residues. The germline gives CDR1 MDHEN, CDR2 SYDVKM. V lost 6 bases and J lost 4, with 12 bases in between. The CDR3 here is CASRAQGSTEAFF. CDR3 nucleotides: TGTGCCAGCAGGGCACAGGGCAGCACTGAAGCTTTCTTT.

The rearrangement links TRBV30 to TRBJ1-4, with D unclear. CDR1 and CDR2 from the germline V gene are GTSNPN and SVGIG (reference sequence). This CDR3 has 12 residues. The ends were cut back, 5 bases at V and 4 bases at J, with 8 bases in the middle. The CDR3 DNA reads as TGTGCCTGGGCACTGCTTAATGAAAAACTGTTTTTT. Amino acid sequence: CAWALLNEKLFF.

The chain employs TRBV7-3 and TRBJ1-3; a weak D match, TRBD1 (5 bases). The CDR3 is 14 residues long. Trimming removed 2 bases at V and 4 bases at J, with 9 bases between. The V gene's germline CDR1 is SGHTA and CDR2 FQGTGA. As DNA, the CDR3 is TGTGCCAGCAGCTTAGCAGGGATCGGAAACACCATATATTTT. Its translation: CASSLAGIGNTIYF.

For the CDR3, the DNA is TGTGCCAGCAGCCCGGGGGATAGGACTGAAGCTTTCTTT. Translation gives CASSPGDRTEAFF. The chain carries TRBV6-5 and TRBJ1-1, with TRBD1 as a possible D gene (5 bases). CDR1 and CDR2 (germline): MNHEY, SVGAGI. V lost 6 bases to trimming and J lost 5 bases, with 13 bases between them. The CDR3 covers 13 residues.

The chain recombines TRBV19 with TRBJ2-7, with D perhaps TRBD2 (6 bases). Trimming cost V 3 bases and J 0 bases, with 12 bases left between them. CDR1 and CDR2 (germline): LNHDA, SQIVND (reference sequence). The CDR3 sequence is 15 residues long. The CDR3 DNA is TGTGCCAGTAGTATTGCGCTAGCGTCCTCCTACGAGCAGTACTTC. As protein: CASSIALASSYEQYF.

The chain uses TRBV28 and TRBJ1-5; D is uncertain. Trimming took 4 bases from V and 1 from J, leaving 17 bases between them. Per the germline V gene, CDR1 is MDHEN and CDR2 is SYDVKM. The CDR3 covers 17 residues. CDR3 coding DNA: TGTGCCAGCAGTTCATGGGTCCAATCGGGGAGCAATCAGCCCCAGCATTTT. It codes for CASSSWVQSGSNQPQHF.

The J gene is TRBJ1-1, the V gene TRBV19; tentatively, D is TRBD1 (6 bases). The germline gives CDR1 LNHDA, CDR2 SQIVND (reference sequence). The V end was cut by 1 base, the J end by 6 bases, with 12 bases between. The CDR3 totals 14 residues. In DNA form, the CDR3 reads TGTGCCAGTAGTATAGTGGGCAGGGGCCCTGAAGCTTTCTTT. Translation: CASSIVGRGPEAFF. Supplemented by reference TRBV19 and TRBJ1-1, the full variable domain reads DGGITQSPKYLFRKEGQNVTLSCEQNLNHDAMYWYRQDPGQGLRLIYYSQIVNDFQKGDIAEGYSVSREKKESFPLTVTSAQKNPTAFYLCASSIVGRGPEAFFGQGTRLTVV.

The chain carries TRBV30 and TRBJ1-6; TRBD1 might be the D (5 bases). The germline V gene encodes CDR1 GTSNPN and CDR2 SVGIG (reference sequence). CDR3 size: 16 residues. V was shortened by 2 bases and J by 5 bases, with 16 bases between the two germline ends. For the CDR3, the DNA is TGTGCCTGGAGTCACCGGGTGGGGCGAAATAATTCACCCCTCCACTTT. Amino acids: CAWSHRVGRNNSPLHF. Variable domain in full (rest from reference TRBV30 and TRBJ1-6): SQTIHQWPATLVQPVGSPLSLECTVEGTSNPNLYWYRQAAGRGLQLLFYSVGIGQISSEVPQNLSASRPQDRQFILSSKKLLLSDSGFYLCAWSHRVGRNNSPLHFGNGTRLTVT.

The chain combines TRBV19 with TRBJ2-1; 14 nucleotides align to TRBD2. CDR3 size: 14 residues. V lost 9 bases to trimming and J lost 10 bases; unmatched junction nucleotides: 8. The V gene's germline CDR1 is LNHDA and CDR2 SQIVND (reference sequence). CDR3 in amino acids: CASPGLAGVWEQFF. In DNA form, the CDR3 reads TGTGCCAGCCCGGGACTAGCGGGAGTCTGGGAGCAGTTCTTC.

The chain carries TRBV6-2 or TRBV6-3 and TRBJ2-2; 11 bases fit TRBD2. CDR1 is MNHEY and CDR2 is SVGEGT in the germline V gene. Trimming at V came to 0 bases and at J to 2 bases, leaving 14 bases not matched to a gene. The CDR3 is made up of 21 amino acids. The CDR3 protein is CASSYSGWGSSGRRNTGELFF. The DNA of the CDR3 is TGTGCCAGCAGTTACTCTGGATGGGGTTCTAGCGGGAGGAGAAACACCGGGGAGCTGTTTTTT.

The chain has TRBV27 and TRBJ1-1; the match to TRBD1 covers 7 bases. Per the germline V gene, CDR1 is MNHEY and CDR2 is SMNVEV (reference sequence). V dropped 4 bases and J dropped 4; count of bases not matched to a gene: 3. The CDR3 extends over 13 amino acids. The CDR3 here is CASSSGGGTEAFF. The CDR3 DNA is TGTGCCAGCAGTTCAGGGGGAGGCACTGAAGCTTTCTTT.

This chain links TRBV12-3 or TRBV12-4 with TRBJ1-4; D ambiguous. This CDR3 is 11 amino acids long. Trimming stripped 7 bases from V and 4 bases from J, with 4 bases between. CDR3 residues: CASIFNEKLFF. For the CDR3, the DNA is TGTGCCAGCATCTTTAATGAAAAACTGTTTTTT.

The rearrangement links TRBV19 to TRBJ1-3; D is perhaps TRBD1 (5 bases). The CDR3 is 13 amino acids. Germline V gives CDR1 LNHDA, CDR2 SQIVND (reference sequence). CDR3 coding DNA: TGTGGTTCGGGGGATCGCTCTGGAAACACCATATATTTT. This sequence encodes CGSGDRSGNTIYF.

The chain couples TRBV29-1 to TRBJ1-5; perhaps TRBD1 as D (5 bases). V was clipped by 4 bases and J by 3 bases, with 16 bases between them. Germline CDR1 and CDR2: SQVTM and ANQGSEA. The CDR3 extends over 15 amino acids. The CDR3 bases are TGCAGCGTTGTGGTGGTGGGGCAGAACAATCAGCCCCAGCATTTT. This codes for CSVVVVGQNNQPQHF.

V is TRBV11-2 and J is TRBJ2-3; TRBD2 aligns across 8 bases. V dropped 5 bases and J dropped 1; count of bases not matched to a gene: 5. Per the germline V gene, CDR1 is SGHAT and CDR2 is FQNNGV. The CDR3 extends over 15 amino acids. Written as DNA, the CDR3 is TGTGCCAGCAGCCTCTCGGGACTAGGCACAGATACGCAGTATTTT. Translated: CASSLSGLGTDTQYF.

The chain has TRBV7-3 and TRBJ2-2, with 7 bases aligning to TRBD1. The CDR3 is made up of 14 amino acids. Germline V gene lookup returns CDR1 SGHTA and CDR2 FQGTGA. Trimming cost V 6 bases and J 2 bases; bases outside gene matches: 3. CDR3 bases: TGTGCCAGCAGTGGACAGGCTAACACCGGGGAGCTGTTTTTT. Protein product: CASSGQANTGELFF.

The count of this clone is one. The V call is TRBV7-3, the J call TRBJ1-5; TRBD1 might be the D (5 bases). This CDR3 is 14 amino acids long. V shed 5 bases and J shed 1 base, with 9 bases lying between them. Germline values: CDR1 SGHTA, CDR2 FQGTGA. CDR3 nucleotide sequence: TGTGCCAGCAGCAGGGGTGGGAGCAATCAGCCCCAGCATTTT. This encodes CASSRGGSNQPQHF.

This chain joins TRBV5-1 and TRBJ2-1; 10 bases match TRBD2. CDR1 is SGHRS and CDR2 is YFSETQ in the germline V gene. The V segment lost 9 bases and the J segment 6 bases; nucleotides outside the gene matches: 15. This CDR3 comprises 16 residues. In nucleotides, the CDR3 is TGCGCCACACGCGCGGCTAGCGGGAGTTTAGGCAATGAGCAGTTCTTC. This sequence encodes CATRAASGSLGNEQFF.

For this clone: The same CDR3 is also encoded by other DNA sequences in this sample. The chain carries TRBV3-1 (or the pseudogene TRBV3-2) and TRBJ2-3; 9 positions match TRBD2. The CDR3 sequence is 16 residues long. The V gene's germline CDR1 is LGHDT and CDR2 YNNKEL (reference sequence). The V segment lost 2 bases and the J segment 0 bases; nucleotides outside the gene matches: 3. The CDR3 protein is CASSQFSGSSTDTQYF. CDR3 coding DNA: TGTGCCAGCAGCCAATTTAGCGGGAGTAGCACAGATACGCAGTATTTT.

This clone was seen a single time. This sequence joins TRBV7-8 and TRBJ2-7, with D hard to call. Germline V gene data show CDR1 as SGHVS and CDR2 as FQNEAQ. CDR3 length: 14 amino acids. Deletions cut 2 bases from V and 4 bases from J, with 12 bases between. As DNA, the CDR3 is TGTGCCAGCAGCTTATGGCCGGAGAATTACGAGCAGTACTTC. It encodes CASSLWPENYEQYF.

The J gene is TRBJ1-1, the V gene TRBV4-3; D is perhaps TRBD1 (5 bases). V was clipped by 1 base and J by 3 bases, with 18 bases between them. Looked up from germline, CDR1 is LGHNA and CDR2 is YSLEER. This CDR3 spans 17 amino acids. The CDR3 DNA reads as TGCGCCAGCAGCCAAGGGGGTTCGGCAGGGTGGGACACTGAAGCTTTCTTT. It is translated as CASSQGGSAGWDTEAFF.